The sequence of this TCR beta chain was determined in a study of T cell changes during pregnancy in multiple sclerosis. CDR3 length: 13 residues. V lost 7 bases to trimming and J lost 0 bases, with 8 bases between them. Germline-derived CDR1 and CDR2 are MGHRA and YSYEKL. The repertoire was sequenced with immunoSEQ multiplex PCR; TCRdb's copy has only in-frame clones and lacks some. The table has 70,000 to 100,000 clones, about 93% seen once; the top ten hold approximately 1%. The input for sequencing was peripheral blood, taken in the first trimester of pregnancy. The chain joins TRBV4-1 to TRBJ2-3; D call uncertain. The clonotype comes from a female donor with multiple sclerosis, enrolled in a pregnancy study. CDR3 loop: CASMGRSTDTQYF. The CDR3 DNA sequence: TGCGCCAGCATGGGCAGGAGCACAGATACGCAGTATTTT.